Below are 4 T cell receptor beta chains sequenced from a single sample in a study of blood T cell repertoires in COVID-19. Method: immunoSEQ multiplex PCR; TCRdb's copy keeps in-frame clones and lacks some. Among approximately 160,000 clones, more than 65% were seen once, and the ten largest hold around 6.7%. Sequenced input: peripheral blood. All receptors derive from a woman aged 45-65 years in a cohort sampled during active or convalescent COVID-19.

The chain has TRBV4-3 and TRBJ1-6, with D uncertain. Germline lookup yields CDR1 LGHNA and CDR2 YSLEER. Trimming removed 0 bases from V and 0 bases from J, with 12 bases in between. This CDR3 contains 18 residues. Here the CDR3 reads CASSQDGREVSYNSPLHF. DNA for the CDR3: TGCGCCAGCAGCCAAGATGGGCGGGAGGTCTCCTATAATTCACCCCTCCACTTT.

The V call is TRBV20-1, the J call TRBJ2-1; 7 nucleotides match TRBD2. V was clipped by 4 bases and J by 2 bases; unmatched bases: 8. The CDR3 is 15 residues long. Germline V CDR1 and CDR2: DFQATT, SNEGSKA (reference sequence). This CDR3 reads CSATDSGGTYNEQFF. The CDR3 DNA is TGCAGTGCTACTGACTCGGGGGGTACCTACAATGAGCAGTTCTTC.

In its sample, this clone was seen once. The CDR3 loop is CSAKFYYEQYF. The DNA of the CDR3 is TGCAGTGCTAAATTTTACTACGAGCAGTACTTC. The chain has TRBV20-1 and TRBJ2-7; D is unresolved. This CDR3 is 11 amino acids long. Germline V gene lookup returns CDR1 DFQATT and CDR2 SNEGSKA (reference sequence). The V and J ends lost 4 bases and 3 bases respectively, with 7 bases between them.

The chain combines TRBV12-3 or TRBV12-4 with TRBJ2-2; no clear D gene. The V gene lost 8 bases and the J gene lost 1 base, with 8 bases spanning the gap. The length of the CDR3 is 13 residues. CDR3 protein: CASLAGNTGELFF. Here the CDR3 DNA reads TGTGCCAGCCTGGCAGGGAACACCGGGGAGCTGTTTTTT.